The present T cell receptor beta chain was sequenced within a study of CD8 T cells in Susac syndrome. The V end lost 2 bases, the J end lost 1 base, and 8 bases lay between the germline ends. This CDR3 comprises 14 residues. Germline assignment: CDR1 LGHNA and CDR2 YSLEER. The Susac syndrome patients fit the recently defined diagnostic criteria for definite or probable disease. TEMRA cells underwent FACS enrichment and CD8+ and CD4+ T cells underwent negative isolation. Random hexamers were used to reverse transcribe an amount of about 0.45 to 1 ug RNA. Amplification of TCR beta CDR3 by immunoSEQ multiplex PCR spanned 54 Vbeta and 13 Jbeta. TCRdb re-called the immunoSEQ multiplex PCR reads through MiXCR, storing one row per CDR3 protein. The sample shows some 130,000 distinct CDR3 sequences, around 95% of them seen only once.

The receptor comes from a human donor with Susac syndrome. Source material: CD8+ T cells from PBMCs. The rearrangement links TRBV4-3 to TRBJ2-5; D is unresolved. CDR3 sequence: CASSQISFQETQYF. CDR3 nucleotides: TGCGCCAGCAGCCAAATCTCATTCCAAGAGACCCAGTACTTC.